This T cell receptor (beta chain) originates from a study of cytomegalovirus exposure and HLA in healthy donors. About the research overall: Out of 398 genotyped donors, about 84% belonged to the Caucasian-associated ancestry cluster.

This clone occurred once. Its specificity is unknown. The ends lost 3 bases at V and 4 bases at J; junction bases unmatched: 11. CDR1 and CDR2 (germline): SGHRS, YFSETQ. The CDR3 runs 17 residues. In the PCR, 60 Vbeta and 13 Jbeta primers were used. The method was immunoSEQ multiplex PCR; TCRdb's version includes in-frame clones alone and lacks a portion of them. Counted here are about 120,000 clones, over 65% occurring once; the ten biggest clones make up approximately 8.5%. Study results and caveats: Another analysis was done later, and it associated around 17,000 TCR beta sequences with HLA alleles at 0.05 false discovery rate. Some TCR beta chains (164 of them) were listed as cytomegalovirus-associated.

Sequenced material: PBMCs. The sequence derives from a woman aged 40 to 50 in good health and CMV-seropositive. The chain recombines TRBV5-1 with TRBJ2-3, with TRBD1 identical over 10 bases. The CDR3 loop is CASSSNPGQGWSDTQYF. CDR3 bases: TGCGCCAGCAGCTCGAACCCGGGACAGGGGTGGTCAGATACGCAGTATTTT.